Here is one TCR beta chain with its context. Its antigen is unidentified. This CDR3 region has 13 residues. After removal of 10 bases from V and 6 bases from J, the junction contained 9 bases not matched to a gene. Germline V gene data show CDR1 as SGHTA and CDR2 as FQGNSA. Produced via immunoSEQ multiplex PCR; TCRdb's table is partial and in-frame only. This table holds about 83,000 clones, approximately 90% found once. Investigators merged groups given second doses at roughly 4 or roughly 12 weeks. This record comes from a study of T cell responses to AZD1222 COVID-19 vaccine. Points from the study as a whole: It should be noted that donors were predominantly white British and more often female, and clonal diversity was possibly underestimated. Only after the peak T cell response were repertoires sampled.

V gene TRBV7-2 combines with J gene TRBJ2-5; 9 nucleotides match TRBD1. The sample was peripheral blood, taken 28 days after the second AZD1222 dose. The sequence derives from an adult who received the AZD1222 COVID-19 vaccine. CDR3 in amino acids: CANMGQGDQTQYF. The CDR3 coding sequence is TGTGCCAACATGGGACAGGGCGACCAGACCCAGTACTTC.